This entry lists 23 T cell receptor beta chains sequenced from one sample in a study of prognosis after radiotherapy for stage I lung cancer. Genomic DNA served as the source from which two-round multiplex PCR generated TCR beta CDR3 amplicons. Amplification in first-round PCR relied on primers specific to each TRBV and TRBJ gene. TCRdb re-called the multiplex PCR reads with MiXCR, one entry per CDR3 protein. The sample has about 15,000 distinct CDR3 sequences; less than 45% are singletons. This material consisted of PBMCs, taken before or after stereotactic body radiation therapy (not recorded which). Receptor source: a donor aged 50 or older with non-small cell lung cancer.

This clonotype showed up many times. The chain is built from TRBV19 and TRBJ2-1, with TRBD2 identical over 9 bases. The CDR3 extends over 14 amino acids. The germline CDR1 and CDR2 sequences are LNHDA and SQIVND (reference sequence). V lost 2 bases, J lost 8 bases, and 4 bases stayed unmatched. This CDR3 is CASSILAGSHEQFF. CDR3 coding DNA: TGTGCCAGTAGTATACTAGCGGGATCCCATGAGCAGTTCTTC.

This clonotype appeared many times. The chain recombines TRBV12-3 or TRBV12-4 with TRBJ2-1; D ambiguous. V lost 8 bases, J lost 0 bases, and 14 bases lay in between. There are 15 residues in the CDR3. For the CDR3, the DNA is TGTGCCAGCGGACCTGGGTTCTCCTCCTACAATGAGCAGTTCTTC. This encodes CASGPGFSSYNEQFF.

Note on this clonotype: A far larger clone is just one base off, so this is likely a read error. The chain joins TRBV20-1 to TRBJ2-7; 7 nucleotides agree with TRBD2. Germline V gives CDR1 DFQATT, CDR2 SNEGSKA (reference sequence). With V trimmed by 0 bases and J by 7 bases, 15 bases remained unmatched. The CDR3 extends over 16 amino acids. CDR3 sequence reads: CSARDFVAGQDNEQYF. Here the CDR3 DNA reads TGCAGTGCTAGAGATTTCGTAGCGGGCCAAGACAATGAGCAGTACTTC.

There are many counts of this clonotype. The rearrangement uses TRBV5-6 and TRBJ1-1, with D hard to call. The CDR3 contains 16 residues. V was shortened by 4 bases and J by 1 base, with 17 bases between the two germline ends. Germline-derived CDR1 and CDR2 are SGHDT and YYEEEE. The DNA of the CDR3 is TGTGCCAGCAGCCCTCTCCGACTGGTAGCGAACACTGAAGCTTTCTTT. It translates to CASSPLRLVANTEAFF.

This clonotype was detected once. A far larger clone is just one base off, so this is likely a read error. The chain has TRBV6-8 and TRBJ2-2; D gene unclear. CDR3 length: 14 amino acids. Germline assignment: CDR1 MNHGY and CDR2 SAAAGT. The CDR3 DNA is TGTGTCAGCATCGAGCTCGCGAACACCGGGGAGCTGTTTTTT. It yields the protein CVSIELANTGELFF.

Worth noting for this clonotype: With a much larger clone just one base away, this may be a read error. The gene calls are TRBV7-6 and TRBJ2-3; the D is unclear. The CDR3 is 15 amino acids. CDR1 is SGHVS, CDR2 FNYEAQ, per germline. Trimming left V 3 bases short and J 7 bases short, with 17 bases between. CDR3 protein: CASSLTPTGINTQYF. In nucleotides, the CDR3 is TGTGCCAGCAGCTTGACCCCGACTGGTATTAATACGCAGTATTTT.

This clonotype has ten or more counts. The V call is TRBV5-1, the J call TRBJ2-5; D possibly corresponds to TRBD2 (6 bases). Trimming took off 4 bases at V and 5 bases at J, with 9 bases between the two ends. In germline, CDR1 is SGHRS, CDR2 YFSETQ. This CDR3 spans 12 amino acids. CDR3 loop: CASSPGGETQYF. DNA for the CDR3: TGCGCCAGCAGCCCCGGAGGGGAGACCCAGTACTTC.

Concerning this clonotype: The junction shows a germline mismatch at one end, possibly a read error. The gene calls are TRBV9 and TRBJ2-7; D gene unclear. The CDR3 is made up of 15 amino acids. In germline, CDR1 is SGDLS, CDR2 YYNGEE. The CDR3 loop reads CASNVDQDQHYEQYF. CDR3 nucleotides: TGTGCCAGCAACGTAGACCAGGATCAACACTACGAGCAGTACTTC.

This clonotype was counted many times. The chain recombines TRBV20-1 with TRBJ2-7; D is perhaps TRBD1 (7 bases). The CDR3 sequence is 13 residues long. Germline V gene data show CDR1 as DFQATT and CDR2 as SNEGSKA (reference sequence). Trimming removed 7 bases from V and 3 bases from J, with 16 bases in between. DNA for the CDR3: TGCAGTGGCGCGGGACAGCGAAACTACGAGCAGTACTTC. Translated: CSGAGQRNYEQYF.

This clonotype occurred many times. The chain employs TRBV20-1 and TRBJ1-5, with TRBD1 matching over 8 bases. Losses at the gene ends were 1 base for V and 0 bases for J; bases not matched to a gene: 14. The CDR3 spans 19 residues. Germline CDR1 DFQATT, CDR2 SNEGSKA (reference sequence). The CDR3 DNA sequence: TGCAGTGCTAGAGTGGGCAGGGGGCGAGTGGGGGGTAGCAATCAGCCCCAGCATTTT. It yields the protein CSARVGRGRVGGSNQPQHF.

J is TRBJ2-7 and V is TRBV20-1; 9 nucleotides align to TRBD2. CDR3 length: 14 amino acids. Per germline, CDR1 DFQATT and CDR2 SNEGSKA (reference sequence). V lost 6 bases to trimming and J lost 0 bases; unmatched junction nucleotides: 6. CDR3 nucleotide sequence: TGCAGTGCGAAAACTAGCGGGCTCTCCTACGAGCAGTACTTC. Translation gives CSAKTSGLSYEQYF.

This clonotype has just one count. This clone may be a read error of a much larger clone one base away. The V call is TRBV3-1, the J call TRBJ1-1, with D unresolved. This CDR3 has 14 amino acids. Germline CDR1 and CDR2: LGHDT and YNNKEL (reference sequence). Here the CDR3 reads CASSQRVSNTEALF. DNA for the CDR3: TGTGCCAGCAGCCAACGGGTTTCTAACACTGAAGCTCTCTTT.

This clonotype was picked up many times. V gene TRBV10-3 combines with J gene TRBJ2-2; 8 bases align to TRBD1. The CDR3 runs to 14 residues. V gave up 10 bases and J gave up 1 base; unmatched junction bases: 5. Germline V gives CDR1 ENHRY, CDR2 SYGVKD. CDR3 sequence reads: CATTGTGNTGELFF. The CDR3 nucleotides read TGTGCCACCACCGGGACAGGGAACACCGGGGAGCTGTTTTTT.

This clonotype was seen just once. The rearrangement links TRBV7-3 to TRBJ2-1; D call uncertain. With 1 base removed from V and 8 bases from J, the gap between germline ends came to 15 bases. Looked up from germline, CDR1 is SGHTA and CDR2 is FQGTGA. The CDR3 length is 15 residues. This CDR3 reads CASSLIVHTLDEQFF. CDR3 DNA: TGTGCCAGCAGCTTAATTGTACATACTTTGGATGAGCAGTTCTTC.

Turning to this clonotype: A far larger clone is just one base off, so this is likely a read error. The chain recombines TRBV6-4 with TRBJ2-7; perhaps TRBD1 as D (5 bases). Germline V gives CDR1 MRHNA, CDR2 SNTAGT. The ends were cut back, 6 bases at V and 3 bases at J, with 15 bases in the middle. CDR3 length: 14 residues. CDR3 sequence: CASRLTSRDYEQYF. The DNA of the CDR3 is TGTGCCAGCAGATTAACCTCCAGGGACTACGAGCAGTACTTC.

V is TRBV12-3 or TRBV12-4 and J is TRBJ1-1; D is unresolved. The CDR3 consists of 11 residues. Trimming pared 9 bases from V and 7 bases from J, leaving 12 bases between. CDR3 nucleotides: TGTGCCAGAAGGCGGGCATTTGAAGCTTTCTTT. Its translation is CARRRAFEAFF.

Sample share makes this clonotype medium-sized (0.01 to 0.1%). The chain links TRBV28 to TRBJ1-2, with D tentatively TRBD1 (6 bases). Germline V gene sequence: CDR1 MDHEN, CDR2 SYDVKM. The CDR3 sequence is 14 residues long. V was pared by 5 bases and J by 2 bases, with 12 bases between. CDR3 bases: TGTGCCAGCAGTCCAGGACAGATAAACTATGGCTACACCTTC. It translates to CASSPGQINYGYTF.

This clonotype came up many times. V and J are TRBV27 and TRBJ1-4; D is perhaps TRBD1 (6 bases). Germline lookup yields CDR1 MNHEY and CDR2 SMNVEV (reference sequence). The CDR3 is 16 residues long. V was trimmed by 6 bases and J by 6 bases, leaving 20 bases between them. CDR3 sequence reads: CASSEGGGGLYEKLFF. CDR3 nucleotide sequence: TGTGCCAGCAGCGAGGGCGGCGGGGGCTTATATGAAAAACTGTTTTTT. Using reference TRBV27 and TRBJ1-4 for the parts outside the CDR3, the full variable domain is EAQVTQNPRYLITVTGKKLTVTCSQNMNHEYMSWYRQDPGLGLRQIYYSMNVEVTDKGDVPEGYKVSRKEKRNFPLILESPSPNQTSLYFCASSEGGGGLYEKLFFGSGTQLSVL.

This clonotype was seen repeatedly, ten times or more. V usage is TRBV28 and J usage is TRBJ1-4, with a possible D match to TRBD1 (5 bases). V lost 2 bases and J 8 bases, leaving 12 bases between the germline ends. Germline assignment: CDR1 MDHEN and CDR2 SYDVKM. This CDR3 region has 14 residues. CDR3 amino acids: CASSLLGDQEKLFF. The CDR3 DNA reads as TGTGCCAGCAGTTTACTAGGGGATCAGGAAAAACTGTTTTTT.

As to this clonotype: Only one base separates this from a far larger clonotype, so it likely reflects a read error. CDR3 protein: CASSQTGCGVNEKLFF. The CDR3 nucleotides are TGTGCCAGCAGTCAAACGGGGTGCGGGGTTAATGAAAAACTGTTTTTT. The rearrangement joins TRBV6-2 or TRBV6-3 to TRBJ1-4, with D hard to call. V dropped 5 bases and J dropped 4 bases, with 17 bases sitting between them. The length of the CDR3 is 16 residues. Germline V gene sequence: CDR1 MNHEY, CDR2 SVGEGT.

Many counts were recorded for this clonotype. The chain carries TRBV5-1 and TRBJ2-5; D possibly uses TRBD1 or TRBD2 (5 bases each). V gave up 4 bases and J gave up 3 bases, with 13 bases separating them. The CDR3 length is 14 residues. CDR1 SGHRS and CDR2 YFSETQ come from the germline V gene. In DNA, the CDR3 is TGCGCCAGCAGCCCGGGACGGGCAAAAGAGACCCAGTACTTC. Amino acid sequence: CASSPGRAKETQYF.

Comment on this clonotype: It is likely a read error: a sequence one base away is far more abundant. This chain uses TRBV7-9 with TRBJ1-2, with TRBD1 as a possible D gene (5 bases). Germline V gives CDR1 SEHNR, CDR2 FQNEAQ (reference sequence). CDR3 length: 15 residues. Trimming took 5 bases from V and 0 from J, leaving 13 bases between them. The CDR3, as DNA: TGTGCCAGCAGCGCCAAGGGGATGGCTAACTATGGCTACACCTTC. Translating it yields CASSAKGMANYGYTF.

This clonotype is termed medium-sized. The chain carries TRBV28 and TRBJ2-1, with a weak D call TRBD2 (6 bases). Trimming pared 10 bases from V and 0 bases from J, leaving 13 bases between. CDR1 is MDHEN, CDR2 SYDVKM, per germline. This CDR3 is built from 14 residues. For the CDR3, the DNA is TGTGCCACGGACTACACGAGCTCCTACAATGAGCAGTTCTTC. Translating it yields CATDYTSSYNEQFF.